This TCR beta chain was recorded in a study of vaccination and CD4 T cells after COVID-19. As for the study in general: Samples taken post-COVID came a median 101 days after diagnosis, ranging from 35 to 161. Study results and limitations: From roughly 21 to 40, the median of SARS-CoV-2-reactive clonotypes rose without reaching significance.

Cultured CD4+ T cell DNA underwent sequencing with the Oncomine TCR Beta short-read assay. TCRdb re-called the PCR reads through MiXCR, storing one row per CDR3 protein. The sample gives 20,000 to 25,000 distinct CDR3 sequences, around 63% of which show up once; 3% to 4% is in the top ten. V lost 2 bases and J lost 1, with 14 bases in between. Germline values: CDR1 SGHDN, CDR2 FVKESK. This CDR3 is built from 16 residues. With respect to this clonotype: Its antigen is unknown.

Sample treatment: roughly ten-day PBMC culture with coronavirus spike peptide pools or control peptides (ViraFEST assay). The sequenced material came from CD4+ T cells from blood, cultured in vitro. The TCR sequence derives from a human donor who had recovered from COVID-19. This chain joins TRBV14 and TRBJ1-2; no reliable D call. CDR3 DNA sequence: TGTGCCAGCAGCCAAAAATTGGGCACCCTTAACTATGGCTACACCTTC. Encoded protein: CASSQKLGTLNYGYTF. Variable domain in full (rest from reference TRBV14 and TRBJ1-2): EAGVTQFPSHSVIEKGQTVTLRCDPISGHDNLYWYRRVMGKEIKFLLHFVKESKQDESGMPNNRFLAERTGGTYSTLKVQPAELEDSGVYFCASSQKLGTLNYGYTFGSGTRLTVV.